This T cell receptor (beta chain) derives from a study of cytomegalovirus exposure and HLA in healthy donors. Clones were read by immunoSEQ multiplex PCR, and TCRdb kept only the in-frame ones, dropping some. Here the sample spans 150,000 to 200,000 clones, around 96% being singletons. The sequence was obtained from a woman younger than 35 in good health and CMV-seronegative. Material for sequencing was PBMCs.

The DNA for the CDR3 is TGTGCCAGCTCACGGACAGAAACTAACACTGAAGCTTTCTTT. Translated, it gives CASSRTETNTEAFF. The V gene is TRBV18, the J gene TRBJ1-1, with D perhaps TRBD1 (6 bases). The V end lost 4 bases, the J end lost 2 bases, and 11 bases lay between the germline ends. The CDR3 consists of 14 residues. The germline CDR1 and CDR2 sequences are KGHSH and LQKENI. Combining the CDR3 with reference TRBV18 and TRBJ1-1 gives the whole variable domain NAGVMQNPRHLVRRRGQEARLRCSPMKGHSHVYWYRQLPEEGLKFMVYLQKENIIDESGMPKERFSAEFPKEGPSILRIQQVVRGDSAAYFCASSRTETNTEAFFGQGTRLTVV.